The 16 T cell receptor beta chains listed next were all sequenced from one sample in a study of cytomegalovirus exposure and HLA in healthy donors. Vbeta (60) and Jbeta (13) primers were used in the PCR. Sequencing used immunoSEQ multiplex PCR; TCRdb keeps in-frame clones, though not all of them. The sample lists some 140,000 clones, roughly 78% seen once, with about 4.3% in the top ten. What was sequenced was PBMCs. The receptors shown here come from a man between 25 and 39 years old in good health.

The chain links TRBV5-5 to TRBJ1-2; D gene ambiguous. The V end was cut by 1 base, the J end by 0 bases, with 10 bases between. The CDR3 contains 15 residues. Germline V gene data show CDR1 as SGHKS and CDR2 as YYEKEE (reference sequence). CDR3 residues: CASSLLHTANYGYTF. The CDR3 nucleotides read TGTGCCAGCAGCTTGCTCCATACGGCTAACTATGGCTACACCTTC.

The V gene is TRBV7-3, the J gene TRBJ2-2, with 8 nucleotides matching TRBD2. The V segment lost 4 bases and the J segment 2 bases; nucleotides outside the gene matches: 9. Germline CDR1 reads SGHTA; CDR2 reads FQGTGA. The CDR3 is 17 amino acids. The CDR3 loop reads CASSSPPGGYNTGELFF. CDR3 nucleotide sequence: TGTGCCAGCAGCTCCCCCCCGGGAGGGTATAACACCGGGGAGCTGTTTTTT.

This clone was seen a few times. Other DNA sequences in this specimen translate into the identical CDR3. The genes are TRBV28 and TRBJ2-1, with 7 bases that match TRBD2. CDR1 and CDR2 (germline): MDHEN, SYDVKM. V shed 3 bases, J shed 3 bases, and the junction held 5 bases outside the gene matches. The CDR3 has 15 residues. The CDR3 DNA sequence: TGTGCCAGCAGTTTGGGAGGGAGCGACTACAATGAGCAGTTCTTC. Residues: CASSLGGSDYNEQFF.

This chain uses TRBV28 with TRBJ2-7; 9 bases are a match to TRBD2. V dropped 10 bases and J dropped 7; count of bases not matched to a gene: 20. CDR3 length: 16 residues. Germline V lookup: CDR1 MDHEN, CDR2 SYDVKM. DNA of the CDR3: TGTGCCACCGACCACCCGCGGGTAGCGGGAGCCTTAGAGCAGTACTTC. Translation gives CATDHPRVAGALEQYF.

The chain links TRBV7-9 to TRBJ1-6; D remains ambiguous. V was cut by 0 bases and J by 10 bases, with 19 bases left in between. Per germline, CDR1 SEHNR and CDR2 FQNEAQ (reference sequence). The CDR3 runs to 17 residues. The CDR3 bases are TGTGCCAGCAGCTTAGCACCCTTAGTGGGAAGAGGGTCACCCCTCCACTTT. Protein: CASSLAPLVGRGSPLHF.

This clone was seen a few times. The V and J genes are TRBV4-1 and TRBJ2-5; D perhaps matches TRBD2 (6 bases). V gave up 4 bases and J gave up 7 bases, with 19 bases separating them. This CDR3 comprises 15 residues. The germline gives CDR1 MGHRA, CDR2 YSYEKL. The CDR3 coding sequence is TGCGCCAGCAGCCTCGTCGGGTCCCAGGGAGGGACCCAGTACTTC. Its protein is CASSLVGSQGGTQYF.

This chain joins TRBV28 and TRBJ1-2; perhaps TRBD1 as D (5 bases). The CDR3 contains 12 residues. Germline values: CDR1 MDHEN, CDR2 SYDVKM. The V and J ends lost 7 bases and 2 bases respectively, with 8 bases between them. CDR3 sequence reads: CASMDINYGYTF. For the CDR3, the DNA is TGTGCCAGCATGGACATAAACTATGGCTACACCTTC.

This chain links TRBV5-5 with TRBJ1-3; D perhaps matches TRBD1 (5 bases). Germline V gene sequence: CDR1 SGHKS, CDR2 YYEKEE (reference sequence). This CDR3 is built from 15 residues. The ends were cut back, 3 bases at V and 4 bases at J, with 14 bases in the middle. DNA for the CDR3: TGTGCCAGCAGCTCGACAGAAATGAGGGGAAACACCATATATTTT. Its protein is CASSSTEMRGNTIYF.

The chain uses TRBV5-4 and TRBJ2-5; TRBD2 matches at 10 bases. The J call may be faulty, since TRBJ2-7 better matches the DNA end. This CDR3 has 18 residues. Germline loops: CDR1 SGHNT, CDR2 YYREEE (reference sequence). The CDR3 spells CASSLKGGLARSSYEQYF. Written as DNA, the CDR3 is TGTGCCAGCAGCTTGAAAGGGGGACTAGCGCGAAGCTCCTACGAGCAGTACTTC.

The sample holds one count of this clone. The J gene is TRBJ2-5, the V gene TRBV11-2; D gene ambiguous. Germline V lookup: CDR1 SGHAT, CDR2 FQNNGV. The CDR3 covers 13 residues. V gave up 4 bases and J gave up 2 bases, with 8 bases separating them. CDR3 in DNA: TGTGCCAGCAGCTCAGTACCTCAAGAGACCCAGTACTTC. Translating gives CASSSVPQETQYF.

V and J are TRBV28 and TRBJ1-2, with D perhaps TRBD1 (5 bases). Deletions cut 6 bases from V and 7 bases from J, with 18 bases between. CDR1 is MDHEN, CDR2 SYDVKM, per germline. The CDR3 loop spans 14 amino acids. CDR3 sequence (DNA): TGTGCCAGCAGCATACAGGTGATGCCGTCTGGCTACACCTTC. Its translation is CASSIQVMPSGYTF.

The rearrangement uses TRBV5-8 and TRBJ1-1, with 8 bases identical to TRBD1. The CDR3 is 12 amino acids. Unmatched junction bases numbered 8, after V lost 5 bases and J lost 11 bases. In germline, CDR1 is SGHTS, CDR2 YDEGEE. The CDR3 reads CASRPRGQGAFF. CDR3 nucleotides: TGTGCCAGCAGACCCCGCGGACAGGGTGCTTTCTTT.

The chain joins TRBV18 to TRBJ2-5, with D perhaps matching TRBD1 (6 bases). Germline V gene lookup returns CDR1 KGHSH and CDR2 LQKENI. This CDR3 has 13 amino acids. The germline V and J ends were trimmed by 2 bases and 2 bases, with 6 bases remaining between them. This CDR3 is CASSPGQQETQYF. The CDR3 region has the DNA TGTGCCAGCTCACCAGGACAGCAAGAGACCCAGTACTTC.

V is TRBV14 and J is TRBJ2-1; no firm D call. Germline CDR1 reads SGHDN; CDR2 reads FVKESK. The CDR3 consists of 13 residues. Trimming took off 4 bases at V and 3 bases at J, with 7 bases between the two ends. Written as DNA, the CDR3 is TGTGCCAGCAGCCTCGGGTACTACAATGAGCAGTTCTTC. This sequence encodes CASSLGYYNEQFF.

The rearrangement uses TRBV7-8 and TRBJ2-5; a possible D gene is TRBD2 (5 bases). Trimming left V 3 bases short and J 9 bases short, with 14 bases between. Looked up from germline, CDR1 is SGHVS and CDR2 is FQNEAQ. This CDR3 comprises 13 residues. Here the CDR3 DNA reads TGTGCCAGCAGCTTGGACTCCCCCATGGCCCAGTACTTC. Translation gives CASSLDSPMAQYF.

V gene TRBV11-2 combines with J gene TRBJ2-5; no firm D call. The CDR3 has 13 amino acids. Germline CDR1 SGHAT, CDR2 FQNNGV. The V gene lost 1 base and the J gene lost 2 bases, with 5 bases spanning the gap. As DNA, the CDR3 is TGTGCCAGCAGCTTAGGTACTCAAGAGACCCAGTACTTC. This translates into CASSLGTQETQYF.